Below, 21 T cell receptor beta chains from the same sample are listed, as sequenced in a study of T cells in Graves' hyperthyroidism and ophthalmopathy. TCR beta CDR3 regions were amplified from RNA. TCR CDR3 underwent first-round RT-PCR with the HTBI primer set. MiXCR, applied by TCRdb to the multiplex PCR reads, yields one record per CDR3 protein. The data contain around 400,000 distinct CDR3 sequences, 25% of them singletons. Sequencing used blood. These receptors were collected from a man between 50 and 59 years old with Graves' hyperthyroidism.

In its sample, this clonotype was seen a few times. The gene calls are TRBV5-5 and TRBJ2-7; D is possibly TRBD1 (6 bases). The CDR3 has 14 residues. From germline, CDR1 is SGHKS and CDR2 YYEKEE (reference sequence). V lost 4 bases, J lost 2 bases, and 13 bases lay in between. Written as DNA, the CDR3 is TGTGCCAGCAGCCCACAGACAGGAGCCTACGAGCAGTACTTC. Protein product: CASSPQTGAYEQYF.

This clonotype was recorded a few times. The V and J genes are TRBV28 and TRBJ1-4, with D perhaps matching TRBD1 (6 bases). The CDR3 contains 16 residues. Trimming stripped 7 bases from V and 0 bases from J, with 15 bases between. CDR1 MDHEN and CDR2 SYDVKM come from the germline V gene. The DNA of the CDR3 is TGTGCCAGCAAAGGACAGCCACGCGCAACTAATGAAAAACTGTTTTTT. This sequence encodes CASKGQPRATNEKLFF. The full variable domain, in which reference TRBV28 and TRBJ1-4 provide the parts outside the CDR3, is DVKVTQSSRYLVKRTGEKVFLECVQDMDHENMFWYRQDPGLGLRLIYFSYDVKMKEKGDIPEGYSVSREKKERFSLILESASTNQTSMYLCASKGQPRATNEKLFFGSGTQLSVL.

This clonotype came up a few times. The chain has TRBV4-2 and TRBJ2-5, with 8 bases matching TRBD2. Unmatched junction bases numbered 6, after V lost 5 bases and J lost 4 bases. Germline CDR1 LGHNA, CDR2 YNFKEQ. The length of the CDR3 is 14 residues. The CDR3 DNA sequence: TGTGCCAGCAGCTTCAGCGGGAGACCAGAGACCCAGTACTTC. Protein sequence: CASSFSGRPETQYF.

This clonotype has only a few counts. This chain joins TRBV6-1 and TRBJ1-5; 8 positions agree with TRBD1. V was clipped by 6 bases and J by 1 base; unmatched bases: 5. The CDR3 is 15 amino acids. Per germline, CDR1 MNHNS and CDR2 SASEGT. CDR3: CASRSGGISNQPQHF. The CDR3 DNA follows: TGTGCCAGCAGGTCAGGGGGCATCAGCAATCAGCCCCAGCATTTT.

A word on this clonotype: Being one base from a much bigger clone, this may be a read error. The chain uses TRBV7-7 and TRBJ2-1; weak D call: TRBD2 (7 bases). This CDR3 has 16 residues. V was pared by 5 bases and J by 1 base, with 15 bases between. CDR1 SSHAT and CDR2 FNYEAQ come from the germline V gene (reference sequence). CDR3 amino acids: CASSHVAGASYNEQFF. CDR3 nucleotide sequence: TGTGCCAGCAGCCACGTCGCGGGGGCGTCCTACAATGAGCAGTTCTTC.

This clonotype occurred a few times. V is TRBV20-1 and J is TRBJ2-1; 13 bases fit TRBD2. The CDR3 covers 17 residues. CDR1 is DFQATT and CDR2 is SNEGSKA in the germline V gene (reference sequence). V lost 5 bases to trimming and J lost 0 bases; unmatched junction nucleotides: 7. CDR3 residues: CSAFTSGGGNSYNEQFF. The CDR3 DNA follows: TGCAGTGCTTTTACTAGCGGGGGGGGAAACTCCTACAATGAGCAGTTCTTC.

The chain couples TRBV2 to TRBJ2-7, with D perhaps TRBD1 (7 bases). The germline gives CDR1 SNHLY, CDR2 FYNNEI. Trimming cost V 7 bases and J 2 bases, with 18 bases left between them. The CDR3 is made up of 15 amino acids. DNA of the CDR3: TGTGCCAGCACGACGGAGGGGGCGAGCCCCTACGAGCAGTACTTC. Translation: CASTTEGASPYEQYF.

This clonotype has a count of ten or more. This chain joins TRBV3-1 and TRBJ1-1, with 11 positions matching TRBD1. J was trimmed by 5 bases and V by 7 bases; bases with no gene match: 6. Germline V gives CDR1 LGHDT, CDR2 YNNKEL (reference sequence). The CDR3 loop spans 14 amino acids. CDR3 amino acids: CASTWTGGATEAFF. The CDR3 coding sequence is TGTGCCAGCACCTGGACAGGGGGCGCGACTGAAGCTTTCTTT.

The chain employs TRBV12-3 or TRBV12-4 and TRBJ1-2; D may be TRBD1 (5 bases). V was clipped by 4 bases and J by 0 bases, with 15 bases between them. The CDR3 runs 16 residues. The CDR3 region is CASSSGPSLANYGYTF. CDR3 in DNA: TGTGCCAGCAGTTCGGGACCGTCATTAGCTAACTATGGCTACACCTTC.

This clonotype was counted at least ten times. The gene calls are TRBV10-3 and TRBJ2-5, with a tentative D call TRBD1 (6 bases). Germline V CDR1 and CDR2: ENHRY, SYGVKD. V was shortened by 0 bases and J by 3 bases, with 11 bases between the two germline ends. CDR3 size: 15 residues. The CDR3 protein is CAISESAEGEETQYF. DNA for the CDR3: TGTGCCATCAGTGAGTCAGCCGAGGGGGAAGAGACCCAGTACTTC.

The rearrangement links TRBV28 to TRBJ1-6; the D gene is possibly TRBD1 (5 bases). V dropped 2 bases and J dropped 8 bases, with 10 bases sitting between them. The CDR3 loop spans 14 amino acids. Germline assignment: CDR1 MDHEN and CDR2 SYDVKM. Written as DNA, the CDR3 is TGTGCCAGCAGTTTAGGGGGGATACATTCACCCCTCCACTTT. Protein product: CASSLGGIHSPLHF.

This clonotype was observed a few times. V and J are TRBV20-1 and TRBJ2-3; 12 nucleotides align to TRBD2. This CDR3 is built from 16 residues. V dropped 1 base and J dropped 6; count of bases not matched to a gene: 8. The V gene's germline CDR1 is DFQATT and CDR2 SNEGSKA (reference sequence). The CDR3 sequence is CSARGTSGKGGDTQYF. In DNA form, the CDR3 reads TGCAGTGCTAGAGGGACTAGCGGGAAGGGAGGGGATACGCAGTATTTT.

Of note for this clonotype: Mismatch with germline at one junction end may stem from a read error. The J gene is TRBJ1-4, the V gene TRBV5-1, with D perhaps TRBD1 (6 bases). The length of the CDR3 is 18 residues. Germline V gene data show CDR1 as SGHRS and CDR2 as YFSETQ. In DNA form, the CDR3 reads TGTGCCAGCAGGCCGGGACCGCAGAAGGGGGCAACTAATGAAAAACTGTTTTTT. As protein: CASRPGPQKGATNEKLFF.

V usage is TRBV27 and J usage is TRBJ2-3; D gene ambiguous. CDR3 length equals 13 residues. V lost 5 bases and J lost 2, with 8 bases in between. Germline loops: CDR1 MNHEY, CDR2 SMNVEV (reference sequence). CDR3 region: CASSARNTDTQYF. The CDR3 DNA is TGTGCCAGCAGTGCTCGGAACACAGATACGCAGTATTTT.

V gene TRBV20-1 combines with J gene TRBJ2-7; 8 bases align to TRBD1. After removal of 6 bases from V and 0 bases from J, the junction contained 4 bases not matched to a gene. The CDR3 runs 13 residues. Germline assignment: CDR1 DFQATT and CDR2 SNEGSKA (reference sequence). This chain's CDR3 is CSATGENSYEQYF. The CDR3 nucleotides read TGCAGTGCGACAGGGGAAAACTCCTACGAGCAGTACTTC.

The chain carries TRBV7-2 and TRBJ2-1; TRBD1 aligns across 10 bases. The J segment lost 7 bases and the V segment lost 4 bases, leaving 7 bases of the junction unmatched. This CDR3 has 15 amino acids. Germline loops: CDR1 SGHTA, CDR2 FQGNSA. CDR3 residues: CASSSPGTGVNEQFF. CDR3 nucleotides: TGTGCCAGCAGCTCCCCCGGGACAGGGGTAAATGAGCAGTTCTTC. Full variable domain (rest looked up from reference TRBV7-2 and TRBJ2-1): GAGVSQSPSNKVTEKGKDVELRCDPISGHTALYWYRQSLGQGLEFLIYFQGNSAPDKSGLPSDRFSAERTGGSVSTLTIQRTQQEDSAVYLCASSSPGTGVNEQFFGPGTRLTVL.

The chain employs TRBV2 and TRBJ1-2, with TRBD1 matching 7 bases. Germline CDR1 and CDR2: SNHLY and FYNNEI. This CDR3 has 14 residues. J lost 6 bases, V lost 1 base, and 5 bases had no gene match. CDR3 DNA sequence: TGTGCCAGCAGTGAAGTATCAGGGGGTAATGGCTACACCTTC. This sequence encodes CASSEVSGGNGYTF. The whole variable domain, filled in from reference TRBV2 and TRBJ1-2, reads EPEVTQTPSHQVTQMGQEVILRCVPISNHLYFYWYRQILGQKVEFLVSFYNNEISEKSEIFDDQFSVERPDGSNFTLKIRSTKLEDSAMYFCASSEVSGGNGYTFGSGTRLTVV.

The chain couples TRBV5-1 to TRBJ1-1; D remains unclear. V lost 4 bases and J 0 bases, leaving 10 bases between the germline ends. Germline assignment: CDR1 SGHRS and CDR2 YFSETQ. The CDR3 sequence is 14 residues long. Here the CDR3 DNA reads TGCGCCAGCAGCAGCTACGACTTGAACACTGAAGCTTTCTTT. As protein: CASSSYDLNTEAFF.

This clonotype came up many times. The V call is TRBV6-1, the J call TRBJ2-7; 9 bases map to TRBD2. Germline V gene sequence: CDR1 MNHNS, CDR2 SASEGT. V dropped 2 bases and J dropped 2; count of bases not matched to a gene: 4. The CDR3 length is 15 residues. This chain's CDR3 is CASSESASGAYEQYF. The DNA of the CDR3 is TGTGCCAGCAGTGAAAGTGCTAGCGGGGCCTACGAGCAGTACTTC.

This clonotype turned up a few times. The chain employs TRBV29-1 and TRBJ2-7; no clear D. The germline CDR1 and CDR2 sequences are SQVTM and ANQGSEA. The CDR3 sequence is 14 residues long. Trimming pared 2 bases from V and 4 bases from J, leaving 15 bases between. In nucleotides, the CDR3 is TGCAGCGTTGAAAGAGACGGCGACATATACGAGCAGTACTTC. Encoded protein: CSVERDGDIYEQYF.

In its sample, this clonotype was seen many times. The chain joins TRBV28 to TRBJ2-7; the D is unclear. The V gene lost 3 bases and the J gene lost 4 bases, with 4 bases spanning the gap. The germline gives CDR1 MDHEN, CDR2 SYDVKM. The CDR3 consists of 11 residues. CDR3 in amino acids: CASSLQYEQYF. Written as DNA, the CDR3 is TGTGCCAGCAGTTTGCAATACGAGCAGTACTTC.